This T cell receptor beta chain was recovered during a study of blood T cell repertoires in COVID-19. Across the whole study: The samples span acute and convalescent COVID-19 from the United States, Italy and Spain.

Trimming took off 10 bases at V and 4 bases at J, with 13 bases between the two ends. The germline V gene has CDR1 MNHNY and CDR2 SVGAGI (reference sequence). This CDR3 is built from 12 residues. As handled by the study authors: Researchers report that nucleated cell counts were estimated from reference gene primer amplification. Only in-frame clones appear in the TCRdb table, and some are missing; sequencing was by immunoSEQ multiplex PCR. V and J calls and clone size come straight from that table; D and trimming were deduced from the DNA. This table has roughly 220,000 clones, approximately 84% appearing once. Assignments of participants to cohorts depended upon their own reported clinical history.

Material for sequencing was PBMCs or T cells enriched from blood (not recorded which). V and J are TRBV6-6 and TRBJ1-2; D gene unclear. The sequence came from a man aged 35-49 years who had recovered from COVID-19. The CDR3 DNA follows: TGTGCCACCTGGGCCGGGAGCTATGGCTACACCTTC. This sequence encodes CATWAGSYGYTF.